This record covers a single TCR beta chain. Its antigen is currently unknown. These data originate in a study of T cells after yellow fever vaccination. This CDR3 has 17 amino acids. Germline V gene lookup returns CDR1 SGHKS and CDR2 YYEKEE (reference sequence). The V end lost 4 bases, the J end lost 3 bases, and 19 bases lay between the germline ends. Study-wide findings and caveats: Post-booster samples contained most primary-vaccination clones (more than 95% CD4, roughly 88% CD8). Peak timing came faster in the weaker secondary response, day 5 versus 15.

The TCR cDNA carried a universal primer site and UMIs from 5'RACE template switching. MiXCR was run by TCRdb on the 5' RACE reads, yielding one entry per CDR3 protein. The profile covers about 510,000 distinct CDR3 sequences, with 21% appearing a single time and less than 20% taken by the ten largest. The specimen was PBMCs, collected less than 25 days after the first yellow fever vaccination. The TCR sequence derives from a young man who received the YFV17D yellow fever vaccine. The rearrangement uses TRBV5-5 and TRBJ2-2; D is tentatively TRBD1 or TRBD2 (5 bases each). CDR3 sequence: CASSPGTVQPDTGELFF. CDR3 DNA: TGTGCCAGCAGCCCGGGGACCGTACAGCCCGACACCGGGGAGCTGTTTTTT.